The 27 T cell receptor beta chains listed next were all sequenced from one sample in a study of cytomegalovirus exposure and HLA in healthy donors. Assay used: immunoSEQ multiplex PCR; TCRdb lists only in-frame clones, some missing. The profile shows 260,000 or so clones, about 90% of them singletons. Sequencing was performed on PBMCs. The receptors come from a woman aged 30 to 39 in good health and CMV-seronegative.

V is TRBV6-1 and J is TRBJ2-3; D unresolved. Germline loops: CDR1 MNHNS, CDR2 SASEGT. Trimming took 1 base from V and 3 from J, leaving 11 bases between them. There are 15 residues in the CDR3. CDR3 loop: CASSEEIVVTDTQYF. The CDR3, as DNA: TGTGCCAGCAGTGAAGAGATAGTGGTTACAGATACGCAGTATTTT.

The V call is TRBV2, the J call TRBJ1-4; D not resolved. Germline CDR1 SNHLY, CDR2 FYNNEI. The CDR3 runs to 14 residues. The V end was cut by 1 base, the J end by 0 bases, with 3 bases between. The chain's CDR3 is CASSEGATNEKLFF. The CDR3, as DNA: TGTGCCAGCAGTGAAGGAGCAACTAATGAAAAACTGTTTTTT.

This chain connects TRBV7-9 to TRBJ1-1; no firm D call. The CDR3 covers 15 residues. Trimming took 1 base from V and 0 from J, leaving 9 bases between them. Germline-derived CDR1 and CDR2 are SEHNR and FQNEAQ (reference sequence). Here the CDR3 DNA reads TGTGCCAGCAGCTTAGGGGTGGGCCTGAACACTGAAGCTTTCTTT. Protein sequence: CASSLGVGLNTEAFF.

The chain employs TRBV14 and TRBJ1-2, with D perhaps matching TRBD1 (6 bases). This CDR3 comprises 13 residues. V was trimmed by 6 bases and J by 8 bases, leaving 16 bases between them. Germline values: CDR1 SGHDN, CDR2 FVKESK. This CDR3 reads CASRPTGYQGYTF. CDR3 DNA sequence: TGTGCCAGCAGACCCACAGGGTATCAGGGCTACACCTTC.

The gene calls are TRBV4-2 and TRBJ2-5, with D perhaps matching TRBD1 or TRBD2 (5 bases each). The germline V gene has CDR1 LGHNA and CDR2 YNFKEQ. The CDR3 runs 16 residues. Trimming pared 2 bases from V and 3 bases from J, leaving 16 bases between. The CDR3 DNA sequence: TGTGCCAGCAGCCAACGTCCTGGGGGAAAAGAAGAGACCCAGTACTTC. The encoded protein is CASSQRPGGKEETQYF.

The V call is TRBV4-2, the J call TRBJ2-1; D remains unclear. V was cut by 0 bases and J by 9 bases, with 6 bases left in between. The CDR3 loop spans 12 amino acids. Germline lookup yields CDR1 LGHNA and CDR2 YNFKEQ. The CDR3 DNA is TGTGCCAGCAGCCAAGATTTGCGTGAGCAGTTCTTC. Translation gives CASSQDLREQFF.

As concerns this clone: Relative to the germline gene, one junction end is altered; a read error may explain this. The chain joins TRBV6-1 to TRBJ2-7; D not certain. The germline V gene encodes CDR1 MNHNS and CDR2 SASEGT. The CDR3 consists of 9 residues. CDR3 nucleotide sequence: TGTGCCAGCAGTGAAGATCGGCTCTTC. This sequence encodes CASSEDRLF.

The chain couples TRBV27 to TRBJ1-2, with TRBD1 matching over 9 bases. V was clipped by 0 bases and J by 5 bases; unmatched bases: 7. CDR1 is MNHEY, CDR2 SMNVEV, per germline (reference sequence). The CDR3 is made up of 16 amino acids. Here the CDR3 DNA reads TGTGCCAGCAGTTTATCGGACAGGGGCGGTTATTATGGCTACACCTTC. Translating gives CASSLSDRGGYYGYTF.

The chain recombines TRBV27 with TRBJ2-1; TRBD2 aligns across 7 bases. V lost 0 bases, J lost 9 bases, and 5 bases stayed unmatched. The CDR3 totals 14 residues. Germline lookup yields CDR1 MNHEY and CDR2 SMNVEV (reference sequence). As DNA, the CDR3 is TGTGCCAGCAGTTTATCGGGAGGCGGGGGTGAGCAGTTCTTC. Amino acid sequence: CASSLSGGGGEQFF.

The V gene is TRBV7-2, the J gene TRBJ1-5, with unresolved D. The CDR3 is made up of 16 amino acids. V was shortened by 1 base and J by 0 bases, with 10 bases between the two germline ends. CDR1 and CDR2 (germline): SGHTA, FQGNSA. As DNA, the CDR3 is TGTGCCAGCAGCTTAGATAGGCAGTTTAGCAATCAGCCCCAGCATTTT. Translating gives CASSLDRQFSNQPQHF.

The V and J genes are TRBV4-3 and TRBJ2-7; TRBD2 matches 11 bases. The J segment lost 4 bases and the V segment lost 2 bases, leaving 7 bases of the junction unmatched. The germline CDR1 and CDR2 sequences are LGHNA and YSLEER. This CDR3 is 16 amino acids long. CDR3 loop: CASSQSQTSGTYEQYF. As DNA, the CDR3 is TGCGCCAGCAGCCAATCACAGACTAGCGGGACATACGAGCAGTACTTC.

This chain connects TRBV13 to TRBJ2-5; 11 nucleotides agree with TRBD2. J lost 5 bases, V lost 5 bases, and 10 bases had no gene match. The germline CDR1 and CDR2 sequences are PRHDT and FYEKMQ (reference sequence). The CDR3 extends over 16 amino acids. The CDR3 nucleotides are TGTGCCAGCAGCCTACCCACTAGCGGGAGAAGCGAGACCCAGTACTTC. Translated, it gives CASSLPTSGRSETQYF.

The V gene is TRBV7-8, the J gene TRBJ2-3; no firm D call. Germline CDR1 and CDR2: SGHVS and FQNEAQ. The CDR3 length is 13 residues. V lost 2 bases and J lost 6, with 9 bases in between. The CDR3 DNA sequence: TGTGCCAGCAGCTTATCTAGAGCGGATACGCAGTATTTT. It codes for CASSLSRADTQYF.

The chain links TRBV4-1 to TRBJ2-3; no firm D call. Trimming removed 0 bases from V and 2 bases from J, with 6 bases in between. This CDR3 is 14 amino acids long. CDR1 is MGHRA, CDR2 YSYEKL, per germline. The CDR3 sequence is CASSQDTDTDTQYF. CDR3 in DNA: TGCGCCAGCAGCCAAGATACGGACACAGATACGCAGTATTTT.

This chain connects TRBV5-4 to TRBJ2-2; D call uncertain. Germline CDR1 and CDR2: SGHNT and YYREEE (reference sequence). V dropped 5 bases and J dropped 3 bases, with 8 bases sitting between them. The CDR3 covers 13 residues. The CDR3 region is CASRATDTGELFF. In DNA, the CDR3 is TGTGCCAGCAGGGCTACCGACACCGGGGAGCTGTTTTTT.

This chain joins TRBV6-5 and TRBJ1-2, with D unclear. Germline CDR1 reads MNHEY; CDR2 reads SVGAGI. V gave up 2 bases and J gave up 4 bases, with 11 bases separating them. CDR3 length: 14 amino acids. Here the CDR3 reads CASSYQRQRYGYTF. DNA for the CDR3: TGTGCCAGCAGTTACCAGCGGCAGCGCTATGGCTACACCTTC.

The V and J genes are TRBV19 and TRBJ2-2, with a weak D call TRBD1 (6 bases). Germline V gene data show CDR1 as LNHDA and CDR2 as SQIVND (reference sequence). The CDR3 spans 16 residues. The V end lost 1 base, the J end lost 6 bases, and 15 bases lay between the germline ends. The CDR3 sequence is CASSIGLGTMAGELFF. DNA of the CDR3: TGTGCCAGTAGTATAGGGCTAGGGACAATGGCCGGGGAGCTGTTTTTT. Variable domain in full (rest from reference TRBV19 and TRBJ2-2): DGGITQSPKYLFRKEGQNVTLSCEQNLNHDAMYWYRQDPGQGLRLIYYSQIVNDFQKGDIAEGYSVSREKKESFPLTVTSAQKNPTAFYLCASSIGLGTMAGELFFGEGSRLTVL.

The V and J genes are TRBV19 and TRBJ1-1, with D hard to call. V gave up 9 bases and J gave up 3 bases, with 14 bases separating them. Per germline, CDR1 LNHDA and CDR2 SQIVND (reference sequence). CDR3 size: 13 residues. The CDR3 bases are TGTGCCAGCTCCCCCGGGGTACACACTGAAGCTTTCTTT. It yields the protein CASSPGVHTEAFF.

The gene calls are TRBV23-1 and TRBJ1-5; 10 bases align to TRBD1. TRBV23-1 is treated as an ORF (open reading frame) with a function not yet certain. The CDR3 length is 18 residues. V was pared by 8 bases and J by 2 bases, with 15 bases of the junction left unmatched. CDR3 in DNA: TGCGCCAGCTACGATCATCAAGTTGGGACAGGGGGCAATCAGCCCCAGCATTTT. Amino acids: CASYDHQVGTGGNQPQHF.

The V call is TRBV19, the J call TRBJ2-6; tentatively, D is TRBD2 (5 bases). Germline V gene sequence: CDR1 LNHDA, CDR2 SQIVND (reference sequence). The CDR3 is 15 amino acids. V lost 7 bases and J lost 1, with 11 bases in between. The DNA of the CDR3 is TGTGCCAGTATCGATCGGAGGTCTGGGGCCAACGTCCTGACTTTC. Residues: CASIDRRSGANVLTF. Combining the CDR3 with reference TRBV19 and TRBJ2-6 gives the whole variable domain DGGITQSPKYLFRKEGQNVTLSCEQNLNHDAMYWYRQDPGQGLRLIYYSQIVNDFQKGDIAEGYSVSREKKESFPLTVTSAQKNPTAFYLCASIDRRSGANVLTFGAGSRLTVL.

V gene TRBV10-3 combines with J gene TRBJ2-7, with D tentatively TRBD1 (5 bases). The CDR3 runs to 16 residues. V lost 3 bases and J lost 3, with 18 bases in between. CDR1 ENHRY and CDR2 SYGVKD come from the germline V gene. The CDR3 spells CAISESGQGEDYEQYF. The CDR3 bases are TGTGCCATCAGTGAATCCGGGCAGGGTGAGGACTACGAGCAGTACTTC.

This clone is a singleton in its sample. This CDR3 reads CASSQTRTSYEQYF. The CDR3 DNA reads TGTGCCAGCAGCCAAACGAGGACCTCCTACGAGCAGTACTTC. The chain employs TRBV4-2 and TRBJ2-7; unclear D gene. V shed 2 bases and J shed 0 bases, with 8 bases lying between them. Germline V CDR1 and CDR2: LGHNA, YNFKEQ. This CDR3 comprises 14 residues.

The chain uses TRBV5-6 and TRBJ2-5, with TRBD2 as a possible D gene (5 bases). This CDR3 is 15 amino acids long. Per germline, CDR1 SGHDT and CDR2 YYEEEE. V was clipped by 0 bases and J by 10 bases, with 19 bases between them. As DNA, the CDR3 is TGTGCCAGCAGCTTGGCCGGGAACTATTTGATGGGCCAGTACTTC. Protein: CASSLAGNYLMGQYF.

The chain couples TRBV27 to TRBJ2-7; D is possibly TRBD2 (6 bases). The CDR3 length is 16 residues. V lost 5 bases and J 7 bases, leaving 24 bases between the germline ends. Germline values: CDR1 MNHEY, CDR2 SMNVEV (reference sequence). CDR3 sequence reads: CASSGNKGTLDWEQYF. The CDR3 DNA is TGTGCCAGCAGTGGTAACAAGGGGACTCTGGACTGGGAGCAGTACTTC.

The chain is built from TRBV6-4 and TRBJ1-1; no firm D call. In germline, CDR1 is MRHNA, CDR2 SNTAGT. The V and J ends lost 6 bases and 4 bases respectively, with 12 bases between them. The CDR3 totals 13 residues. In nucleotides, the CDR3 is TGTGCCAGCAGAGCAGGCGTTGGCACTGAAGCTTTCTTT. Residues: CASRAGVGTEAFF.

This clone was found once. For the CDR3, the DNA is TGTGCCAGCACCACCCCCGGTAGCGGGAAGCAGTTCTTC. The encoded protein is CASTTPGSGKQFF. The V call is TRBV6-1, the J call TRBJ2-1, with TRBD2 matching over 8 bases. J was trimmed by 11 bases and V by 7 bases; bases with no gene match: 10. This CDR3 is built from 13 residues. Germline V gene lookup returns CDR1 MNHNS and CDR2 SASEGT.

This clone showed up just once. The chain carries TRBV6-5 and TRBJ1-3; D not resolved. CDR1 MNHEY and CDR2 SVGAGI come from the germline V gene. This CDR3 has 14 residues. V was pared by 2 bases and J by 4 bases, with 9 bases between. CDR3 in amino acids: CASSYREDGNTIYF. Here the CDR3 DNA reads TGTGCCAGCAGTTACAGAGAGGACGGAAACACCATATATTTT.